The text below deals with one T cell receptor (beta chain). Per the original data handling: Nucleated cell number was recorded as an estimate derived from reference gene primer amplification. Assay used: immunoSEQ multiplex PCR; TCRdb lists only in-frame clones, some missing. V, J and clone size reflect that table, while D and trimming were determined from the DNA. Among 35,000 to 45,000 clones listed, about 88% were seen once. The source of the sample is a study of blood T cell repertoires in COVID-19. Study overall: The study drew acute and convalescent COVID-19 samples from the United States, Italy and Spain. In each case, the material was cDNA or gDNA derived from T cells, B-cell-depleted T cells, or PBMCs.

The CDR3 has 14 amino acids. V gave up 1 base and J gave up 14 bases; unmatched junction bases: 13. Germline CDR1 SGHRS, CDR2 YFSETQ. This TCR was sampled from a human donor in a cohort sampled during active COVID-19. The gene calls are TRBV5-1 and TRBJ1-2; 8 nucleotides align to TRBD1. Material for sequencing was peripheral blood. CDR3 in DNA: TGCGCCAGCAGCTTGTTACAGGGGGGACTGGATGATACCTTC. Translating it yields CASSLLQGGLDDTF.